This T cell receptor (beta chain) emerged from a study of T cell responses to AZD1222 COVID-19 vaccine. Study results and limitations: Spike-specific TCR breadth and depth rose after two AZD1222 doses.

The CDR3 loop spans 15 amino acids. Germline V CDR1 and CDR2: MGHRA, YSYEKL. Trimming left V 5 bases short and J 3 bases short, with 14 bases between. Comments on this clone: Its antigen remains unidentified.

Repertoires were generated with immunoSEQ multiplex PCR, while TCRdb's copy carries only in-frame clones and drops some. The sample records some 150,000 clones, roughly 91% being singletons. This receptor was taken from an adult who received the AZD1222 COVID-19 vaccine. This specimen consisted of peripheral blood, obtained 28 days after the second AZD1222 dose. J is TRBJ1-5 and V is TRBV4-1, with unresolved D. The CDR3 DNA follows: TGCGCCAGCAGCACAGTTTCTGGGGTCAATCAGCCCCAGCATTTT. Translating gives CASSTVSGVNQPQHF.